This TCR beta chain was profiled in a study of cytomegalovirus exposure and HLA in healthy donors. Study-wide background: A prior analysis found about 120 million unique TCR beta sequences from roughly 180 million T cells.

Study outcomes and limitations: Sequencing depth across donors, presence/absence analyses assumed, was roughly uniform. Available immune exposure information was restricted to CMV serostatus only.

Turning to this clone: Its antigen is not identified.

PCR was performed using 60 Vbeta and 13 Jbeta primers. Profiled with immunoSEQ multiplex PCR; TCRdb holds only in-frame clones, not every one. The sample includes roughly 140,000 clones, 80% of them seen just once. The CDR3 consists of 15 residues. V was pared by 4 bases and J by 0 bases, with 9 bases between. The V gene's germline CDR1 is MNHEY and CDR2 SMNVEV (reference sequence). The sample taken for sequencing was PBMCs. The J gene is TRBJ2-2, the V gene TRBV27, with D perhaps TRBD1 (6 bases). The receptor was derived from a middle-aged man in good health and CMV-seropositive. CDR3 DNA: TGTGCCAGCAGTTCCTGGGGGCCGAACACCGGGGAGCTGTTTTTT. It codes for CASSSWGPNTGELFF.